Each of the 7 T cell receptor beta chains below was sequenced from the same sample in a study of blood T cell repertoires in COVID-19. Here immunoSEQ multiplex PCR was the method, and the copy in TCRdb shows in-frame clones only, minus some. The data hold approximately 100,000 clones, with roughly 80% observed a single time. The sample comprised peripheral blood. The receptor set was obtained from a man aged 55 to 70 with acute or convalescent COVID-19.

The chain links TRBV28 to TRBJ1-1; D unresolved. Germline loops: CDR1 MDHEN, CDR2 SYDVKM. The CDR3 spans 16 residues. Trimming pared 7 bases from V and 6 bases from J, leaving 24 bases between. The CDR3 region has the DNA TGTGCCAGCAAAAGTTTTGTTGGACTGCTGCATGCTGAAGCTTTCTTT. Amino acid sequence: CASKSFVGLLHAEAFF.

The genes are TRBV12-3 or TRBV12-4 and TRBJ2-7; a possible D gene is TRBD1 (6 bases). Trimming cost V 6 bases and J 5 bases, with 14 bases left between them. CDR3 length equals 13 residues. The CDR3 DNA is TGTGCCAGCAGGGAACAGGGAAGGGACGAGCAGTACTTC. Its translation: CASREQGRDEQYF.

This clone appeared a single time. The chain is built from TRBV7-9 and TRBJ2-2; D perhaps matches TRBD1 (6 bases). The germline CDR1 and CDR2 sequences are SEHNR and FQNEAQ (reference sequence). This CDR3 has 16 amino acids. V lost 5 bases, J lost 0 bases, and 13 bases lay in between. CDR3 nucleotides: TGTGCCAGCAGCCAAAATCGGGACACGAACACCGGGGAGCTGTTTTTT. Protein sequence: CASSQNRDTNTGELFF.

The chain links TRBV6-6 to TRBJ1-3, with a possible D match to TRBD1 (6 bases). CDR1 is MNHNY and CDR2 is SVGAGI in the germline V gene (reference sequence). The CDR3 length is 16 residues. V lost 0 bases to trimming and J lost 4 bases, with 13 bases between them. CDR3 sequence reads: CASSYSGGGGGNTIYF. In DNA, the CDR3 is TGTGCCAGCAGTTACTCAGGGGGGGGCGGCGGAAACACCATATATTTT.

This clone was recorded at least ten times. This chain joins TRBV2 and TRBJ2-7, with D possibly being TRBD1 (5 bases). V lost 2 bases, J lost 6 bases, and 11 bases lay in between. CDR1 is SNHLY and CDR2 is FYNNEI in the germline V gene. CDR3 length equals 13 residues. The CDR3, as DNA: TGTGCCAGCAGTGAACAGGGTAGTGGCGAGCAGTACTTC. This codes for CASSEQGSGEQYF.

The chain employs TRBV9 and TRBJ2-1; a weak D match, TRBD2 (5 bases). There are 16 residues in the CDR3. Germline CDR1 SGDLS, CDR2 YYNGEE. V lost 0 bases to trimming and J lost 4 bases, with 14 bases between them. The CDR3 is CASSVVSGLSYNEQFF. The CDR3 DNA reads TGTGCCAGCAGCGTAGTAAGTGGACTCTCATACAATGAGCAGTTCTTC.

A single count supports this clone. The J gene is TRBJ1-2, the V gene TRBV11-2; 8 bases agree with TRBD1. J was trimmed by 4 bases and V by 5 bases; bases with no gene match: 6. Germline V gene data show CDR1 as SGHAT and CDR2 as FQNNGV. CDR3 size: 14 residues. Here the CDR3 DNA reads TGTGCCAGCAGCCCCACAGGGGGGACCTATGGCTACACCTTC. As protein: CASSPTGGTYGYTF.